This T cell receptor beta chain was retrieved from a study of cytomegalovirus exposure and HLA in healthy donors. 13 Jbeta primers and 60 Vbeta primers were used for the PCR. Measured with immunoSEQ multiplex PCR; TCRdb has only the in-frame clones, and not every one. The table lists some 220,000 clones, roughly 85% of them singletons. The CDR3 totals 11 residues. Looked up from germline, CDR1 is KGHSH and CDR2 is LQKENI. V was pared by 4 bases and J by 3 bases, with 3 bases between. This clonotype originated in a girl aged 2 to 10 in good health and CMV-seronegative. The chain combines TRBV18 with TRBJ2-5; D call uncertain. Specimen: PBMCs. CDR3 residues: CASSLEETQYF. The DNA of the CDR3 is TGTGCCAGCTCACTAGAAGAGACCCAGTACTTC.